Sequencing of this T cell receptor beta chain was carried out in a study of cytomegalovirus exposure and HLA in healthy donors. This PCR relied on a set of 60 Vbeta primers and 13 Jbeta primers. Repertoires were generated with immunoSEQ multiplex PCR, while TCRdb's copy carries only in-frame clones and drops some. The table lists 150,000 to 160,000 clones, 70% to 80% of them singletons. Germline-derived CDR1 and CDR2 are SGHRS and YFSETQ. The V end was cut by 7 bases, the J end by 8 bases, with 12 bases between. The CDR3 length is 12 residues. The receptor comes from a woman in her forties in good health and CMV-seronegative. Sequencing was done on a sample of PBMCs. The chain joins TRBV5-1 to TRBJ1-4, with D tentatively TRBD1 (5 bases). The CDR3 nucleotides read TGCGCCAGCTCCGGGGGTGGCGAAAAACTGTTTTTT. This encodes CASSGGGEKLFF. Supplemented by reference TRBV5-1 and TRBJ1-4, the full variable domain reads KAGVTQTPRYLIKTRGQQVTLSCSPISGHRSVSWYQQTPGQGLQFLFEYFSETQRNKGNFPGRFSGRQFSNSRSEMNVSTLELGDSALYLCASSGGGEKLFFGSGTQLSVL.